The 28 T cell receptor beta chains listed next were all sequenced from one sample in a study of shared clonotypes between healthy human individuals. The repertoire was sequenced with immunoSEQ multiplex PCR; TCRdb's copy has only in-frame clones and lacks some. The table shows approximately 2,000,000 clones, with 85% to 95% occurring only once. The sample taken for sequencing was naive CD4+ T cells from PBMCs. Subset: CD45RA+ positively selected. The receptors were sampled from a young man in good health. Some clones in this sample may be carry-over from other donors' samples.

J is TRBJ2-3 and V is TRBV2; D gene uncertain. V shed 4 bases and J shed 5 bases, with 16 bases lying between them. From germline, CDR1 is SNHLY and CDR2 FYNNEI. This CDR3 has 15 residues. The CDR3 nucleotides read TGTGCCAGCAGTGTAGGGCCCCCCGGCGGAGATACGCAGTATTTT. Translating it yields CASSVGPPGGDTQYF.

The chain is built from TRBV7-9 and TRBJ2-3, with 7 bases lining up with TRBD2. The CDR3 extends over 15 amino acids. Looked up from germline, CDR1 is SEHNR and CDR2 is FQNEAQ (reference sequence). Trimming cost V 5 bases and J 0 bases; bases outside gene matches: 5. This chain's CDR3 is CASSRGVSSTDTQYF. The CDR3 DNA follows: TGTGCCAGCAGCCGGGGGGTGTCTAGCACAGATACGCAGTATTTT.

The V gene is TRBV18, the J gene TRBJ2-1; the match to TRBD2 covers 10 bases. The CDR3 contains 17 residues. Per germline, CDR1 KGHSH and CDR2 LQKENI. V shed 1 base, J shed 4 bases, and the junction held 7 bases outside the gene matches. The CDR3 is CASSPLASGSFYNEQFF. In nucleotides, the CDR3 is TGTGCCAGCTCACCACTGGCTAGCGGGAGTTTTTACAATGAGCAGTTCTTC.

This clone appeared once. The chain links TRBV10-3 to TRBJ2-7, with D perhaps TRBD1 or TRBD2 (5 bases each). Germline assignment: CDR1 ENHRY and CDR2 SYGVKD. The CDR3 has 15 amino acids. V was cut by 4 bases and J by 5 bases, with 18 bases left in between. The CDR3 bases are TGTGCCATCAGTGCCGGACCGGGGCTCCGGGACGAGCAGTACTTC. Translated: CAISAGPGLRDEQYF.

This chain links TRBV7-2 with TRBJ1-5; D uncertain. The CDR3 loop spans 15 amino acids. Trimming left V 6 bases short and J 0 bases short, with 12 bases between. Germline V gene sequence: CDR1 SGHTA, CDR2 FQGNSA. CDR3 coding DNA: TGTGCCAGCAGTCGCCGTGGGGATAGCAATCAGCCCCAGCATTTT. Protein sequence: CASSRRGDSNQPQHF.

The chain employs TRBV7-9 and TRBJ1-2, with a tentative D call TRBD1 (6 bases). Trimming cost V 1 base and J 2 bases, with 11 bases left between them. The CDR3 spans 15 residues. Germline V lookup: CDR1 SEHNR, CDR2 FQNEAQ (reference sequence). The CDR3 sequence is CASSLGRGANYGYTF. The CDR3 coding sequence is TGTGCCAGCAGCTTAGGGAGGGGGGCGAACTATGGCTACACCTTC.

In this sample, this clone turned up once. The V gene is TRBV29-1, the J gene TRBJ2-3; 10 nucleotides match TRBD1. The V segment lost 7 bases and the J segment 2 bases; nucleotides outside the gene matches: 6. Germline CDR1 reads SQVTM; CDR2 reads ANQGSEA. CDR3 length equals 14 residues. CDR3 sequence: CSGGDRGHTDTQYF. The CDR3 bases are TGCAGCGGAGGGGACAGGGGCCACACAGATACGCAGTATTTT.

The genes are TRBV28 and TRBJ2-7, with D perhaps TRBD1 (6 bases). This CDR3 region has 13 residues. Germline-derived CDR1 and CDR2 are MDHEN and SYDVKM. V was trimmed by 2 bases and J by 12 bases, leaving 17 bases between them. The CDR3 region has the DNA TGTGCCAGCAGTTTACAGGGGTATAAATCGCCGTACTTC. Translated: CASSLQGYKSPYF.

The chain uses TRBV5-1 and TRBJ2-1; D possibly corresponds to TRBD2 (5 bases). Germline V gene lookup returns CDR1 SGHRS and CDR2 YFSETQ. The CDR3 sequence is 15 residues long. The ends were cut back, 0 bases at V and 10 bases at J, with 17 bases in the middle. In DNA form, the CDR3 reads TGCGCCAGCAGCTTGGCGGGTTCGGGGAGTGGCGAGCAGTTCTTC. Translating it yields CASSLAGSGSGEQFF.

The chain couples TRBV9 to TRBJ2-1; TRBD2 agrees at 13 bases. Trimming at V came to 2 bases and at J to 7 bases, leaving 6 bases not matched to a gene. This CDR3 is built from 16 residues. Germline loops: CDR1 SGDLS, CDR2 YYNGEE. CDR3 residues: CASSVRGTSGKNEQFF. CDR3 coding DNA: TGTGCCAGCAGCGTGAGGGGGACTAGCGGGAAAAATGAGCAGTTCTTC.

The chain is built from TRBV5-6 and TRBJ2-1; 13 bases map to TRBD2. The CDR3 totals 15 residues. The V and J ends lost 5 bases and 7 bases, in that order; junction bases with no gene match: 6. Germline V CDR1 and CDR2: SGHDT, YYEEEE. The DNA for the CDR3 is TGTGCCAGCAGTCCGACTAGCGGGAGGTTGAATGAGCAGTTCTTC. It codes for CASSPTSGRLNEQFF.

As DNA, the CDR3 is TGTGCCAGCTCAGGCGGGAGTAATGATGAGCAGTTCTTC. It is translated as CASSGGSNDEQFF. The chain joins TRBV7-3 to TRBJ2-1; 7 bases are a match to TRBD2. The CDR3 loop spans 13 amino acids. The germline CDR1 and CDR2 sequences are SGHTA and FQGTGA. V was pared by 8 bases and J by 8 bases, with 9 bases of the junction left unmatched.

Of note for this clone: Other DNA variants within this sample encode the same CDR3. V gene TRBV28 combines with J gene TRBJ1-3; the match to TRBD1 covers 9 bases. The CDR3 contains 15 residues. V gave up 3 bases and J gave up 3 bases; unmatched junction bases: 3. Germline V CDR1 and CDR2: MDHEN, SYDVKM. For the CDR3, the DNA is TGTGCCAGCAGTTTGCCGGGACAGGGTGGAAACACCATATATTTT. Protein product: CASSLPGQGGNTIYF.

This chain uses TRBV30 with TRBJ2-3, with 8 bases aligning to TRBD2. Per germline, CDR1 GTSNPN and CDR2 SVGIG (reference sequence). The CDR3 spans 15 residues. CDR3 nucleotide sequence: TGTGCTTGTTCGAGAAGCGGGAGATGGGTAGATACGCAGTATTTT. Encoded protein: CACSRSGRWVDTQYF.

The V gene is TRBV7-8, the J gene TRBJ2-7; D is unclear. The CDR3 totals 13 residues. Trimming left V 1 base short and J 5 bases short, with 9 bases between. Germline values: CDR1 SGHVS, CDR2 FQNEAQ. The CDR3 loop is CASSLEQINEQYF. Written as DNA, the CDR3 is TGTGCCAGCAGCTTAGAACAGATAAACGAGCAGTACTTC.

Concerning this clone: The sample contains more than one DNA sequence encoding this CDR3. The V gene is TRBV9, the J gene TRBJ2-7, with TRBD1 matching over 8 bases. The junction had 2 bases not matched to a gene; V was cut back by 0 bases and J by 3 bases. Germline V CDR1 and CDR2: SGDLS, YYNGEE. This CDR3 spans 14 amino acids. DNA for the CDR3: TGTGCCAGCAGCGTAGGGACAGGGAACTACGAGCAGTACTTC. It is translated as CASSVGTGNYEQYF.

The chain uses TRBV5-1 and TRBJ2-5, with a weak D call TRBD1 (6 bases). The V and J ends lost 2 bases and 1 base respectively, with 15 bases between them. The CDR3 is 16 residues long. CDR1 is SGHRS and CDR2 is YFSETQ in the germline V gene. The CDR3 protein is CASSLEQGGFQETQYF. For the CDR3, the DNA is TGCGCCAGCAGCTTAGAACAGGGCGGCTTCCAAGAGACCCAGTACTTC.

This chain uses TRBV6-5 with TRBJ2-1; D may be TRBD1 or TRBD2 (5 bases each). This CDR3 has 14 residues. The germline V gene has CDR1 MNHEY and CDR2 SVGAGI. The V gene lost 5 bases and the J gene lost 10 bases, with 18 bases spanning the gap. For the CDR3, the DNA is TGTGCCAGCAGTCCGGGACCGGTCGTGAAGGAGCAGTTCTTC. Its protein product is CASSPGPVVKEQFF.

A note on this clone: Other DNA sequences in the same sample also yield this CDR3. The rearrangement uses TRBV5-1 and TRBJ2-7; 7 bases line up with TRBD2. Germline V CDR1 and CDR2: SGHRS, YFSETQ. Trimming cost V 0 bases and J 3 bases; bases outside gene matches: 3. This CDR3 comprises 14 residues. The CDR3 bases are TGCGCCAGCAGCTTGGCCGGGGGGAACTACGAGCAGTACTTC. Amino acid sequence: CASSLAGGNYEQYF. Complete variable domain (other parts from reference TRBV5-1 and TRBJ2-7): KAGVTQTPRYLIKTRGQQVTLSCSPISGHRSVSWYQQTPGQGLQFLFEYFSETQRNKGNFPGRFSGRQFSNSRSEMNVSTLELGDSALYLCASSLAGGNYEQYFGPGTRLTVT.

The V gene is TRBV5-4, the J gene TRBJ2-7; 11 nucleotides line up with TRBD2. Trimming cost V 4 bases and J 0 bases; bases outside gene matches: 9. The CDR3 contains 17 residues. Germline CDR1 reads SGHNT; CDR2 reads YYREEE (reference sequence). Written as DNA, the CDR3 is TGTGCCAGCAGCCCGTCCCCTAGCGGGGGGAGCTCCTACGAGCAGTACTTC. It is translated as CASSPSPSGGSSYEQYF.

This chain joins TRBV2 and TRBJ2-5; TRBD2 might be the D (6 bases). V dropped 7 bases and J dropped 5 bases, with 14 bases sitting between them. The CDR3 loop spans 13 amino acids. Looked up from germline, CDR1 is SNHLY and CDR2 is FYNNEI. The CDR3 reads CASTAVEGETQYF. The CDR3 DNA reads TGTGCCAGCACCGCTGTGGAGGGGGAGACCCAGTACTTC.

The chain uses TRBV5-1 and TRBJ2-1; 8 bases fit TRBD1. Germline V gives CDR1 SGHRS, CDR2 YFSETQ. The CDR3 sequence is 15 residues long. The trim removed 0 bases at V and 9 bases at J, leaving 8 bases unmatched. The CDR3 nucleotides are TGCGCCAGCAGCTTGGGGGCCAGGGGGCATGGTGAGCAGTTCTTC. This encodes CASSLGARGHGEQFF.

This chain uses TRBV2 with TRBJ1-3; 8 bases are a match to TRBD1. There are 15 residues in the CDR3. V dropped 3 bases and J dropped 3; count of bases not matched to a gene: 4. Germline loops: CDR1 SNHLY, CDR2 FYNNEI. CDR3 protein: CASSDYRGIGNTIYF. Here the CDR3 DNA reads TGTGCCAGCAGTGACTACAGGGGGATTGGAAACACCATATATTTT.

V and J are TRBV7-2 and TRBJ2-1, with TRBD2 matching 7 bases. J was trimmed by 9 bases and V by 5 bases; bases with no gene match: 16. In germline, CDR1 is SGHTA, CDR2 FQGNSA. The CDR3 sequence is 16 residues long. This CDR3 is CASSPPSGGLGAEQFF. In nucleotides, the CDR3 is TGTGCCAGCAGCCCCCCCTCAGGAGGACTAGGTGCTGAGCAGTTCTTC.

The CDR3 here is CASSLVPVSDSGANVLTF. Written as DNA, the CDR3 is TGCGCCAGCAGCTTGGTTCCGGTCTCCGACTCTGGGGCCAACGTCCTGACTTTC. The rearrangement links TRBV5-1 to TRBJ2-6, with D unresolved. V lost 0 bases and J 0 bases, leaving 13 bases between the germline ends. CDR1 is SGHRS, CDR2 YFSETQ, per germline. The length of the CDR3 is 18 residues.

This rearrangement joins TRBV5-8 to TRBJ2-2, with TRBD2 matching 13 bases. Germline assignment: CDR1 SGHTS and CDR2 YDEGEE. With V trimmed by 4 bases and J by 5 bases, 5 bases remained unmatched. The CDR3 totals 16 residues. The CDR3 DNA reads TGTGCCAGCAGCGAGACTAGCGGGAGGTTTACCGGGGAGCTGTTTTTT. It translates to CASSETSGRFTGELFF.

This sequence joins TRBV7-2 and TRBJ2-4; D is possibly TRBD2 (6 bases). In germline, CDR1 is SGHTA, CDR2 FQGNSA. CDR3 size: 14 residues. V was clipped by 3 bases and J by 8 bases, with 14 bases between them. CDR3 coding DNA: TGTGCCAGCAGCTTGGGACTGAATGTAGACATTCAGTACTTC. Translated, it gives CASSLGLNVDIQYF.

CDR3 amino acids: CASSQGRETDTQYF. CDR3 in DNA: TGTGCCAGCTCTCAGGGACGGGAGACAGATACGCAGTATTTT. The chain has TRBV7-3 and TRBJ2-3, with a weak D call TRBD2 (6 bases). Trimming stripped 8 bases from V and 3 bases from J, with 15 bases between. The CDR3 covers 14 residues. Germline loops: CDR1 SGHTA, CDR2 FQGTGA.